The clone carrying this TCR beta chain was seen more than once but under ten times. V lost 0 bases, J lost 6 bases, and 5 bases stayed unmatched. This CDR3 has 16 residues. CDR1 is SGDLS, CDR2 YYNGEE, per germline. Attachment of unique molecular identifiers to individual cDNA molecules was performed. TCRdb reprocessed the 5' RACE reads with MiXCR, giving one entry per CDR3 protein. Of more than 80,000 distinct CDR3 sequences in the sample, around 16% were seen once. The record originates from a study of early T cells in non-severe SARS-CoV-2 infection. The rearrangement uses TRBV9 and TRBJ1-6; 8 bases are shared with TRBD1. The material sequenced was whole blood. The receptor comes from an adult who was a healthcare worker with PCR-confirmed SARS-CoV-2 infection or an uninfected control (not recorded which). CDR3 amino acids: CASSVATGQANSPLHF. The DNA of the CDR3 is TGTGCCAGCAGCGTAGCTACGGGACAGGCTAATTCACCCCTCCACTTT.